Ten or more counts support the clone carrying this T cell receptor (beta chain). The data derive from a study of early T cells in non-severe SARS-CoV-2 infection. The junction had 3 bases not matched to a gene; V was cut back by 3 bases and J by 5 bases. This CDR3 comprises 13 residues. Germline V gene sequence: CDR1 DFQATT, CDR2 SNEGSKA (reference sequence). TCRdb used MiXCR to reprocess the 5' RACE reads, holding one entry per CDR3 protein. The table includes about 33,000 distinct CDR3 sequences, around 5% detected once. The source material was whole blood. The sequence derives from an adult who was a healthcare worker with PCR-confirmed SARS-CoV-2 infection or an uninfected control (not recorded which). J is TRBJ2-1 and V is TRBV20-1; TRBD2 aligns across 8 bases. CDR3: CSASGGADNEQFF. The DNA for the CDR3 is TGCAGTGCTAGCGGGGGGGCGGACAATGAGCAGTTCTTC.